One sample yielded the 20 T cell receptor beta chains listed below, sequenced in a study of blood T cell repertoires in COVID-19. Repertoires were generated with immunoSEQ multiplex PCR, while TCRdb's copy carries only in-frame clones and drops some. The sample includes roughly 160,000 clones, approximately 86% of them seen just once. Material: peripheral blood. The receptor set was obtained from a man aged 55 to 70 with COVID-19, enrolled during active disease.

The rearrangement joins TRBV18 to TRBJ2-3, with 9 bases identical to TRBD2. This CDR3 is 16 amino acids long. Germline values: CDR1 KGHSH, CDR2 LQKENI. The J segment lost 2 bases and the V segment lost 3 bases, leaving 6 bases of the junction unmatched. The CDR3 loop is CASSPYLAGATDTQYF. In DNA, the CDR3 is TGTGCCAGCTCACCCTATTTAGCGGGGGCCACAGATACGCAGTATTTT.

The V gene is TRBV7-2, the J gene TRBJ2-3; D is uncertain. Trimming removed 2 bases from V and 4 bases from J, with 4 bases in between. Per the germline V gene, CDR1 is SGHTA and CDR2 is FQGNSA. The CDR3 contains 12 residues. CDR3 sequence: CASSLSPDTQYF. CDR3 in DNA: TGTGCCAGCAGCTTAAGCCCAGATACGCAGTATTTT.

The chain couples TRBV25-1 to TRBJ1-1; 7 bases align to TRBD1. V shed 8 bases, J shed 0 bases, and the junction held 3 bases outside the gene matches. Germline loops: CDR1 MGHDK, CDR2 SYGVNS. CDR3 length: 13 residues. The chain's CDR3 is CASGTVMNTEAFF. The CDR3 nucleotides are TGTGCCAGCGGGACAGTCATGAACACTGAAGCTTTCTTT.

J is TRBJ1-1 and V is TRBV5-1; D remains ambiguous. This CDR3 has 15 amino acids. CDR1 is SGHRS, CDR2 YFSETQ, per germline. Trimming stripped 0 bases from V and 8 bases from J, with 17 bases between. As DNA, the CDR3 is TGCGCCAGCAGCTTGGTGCCGGGAACGCCGACAGAAGCTTTCTTT. Residues: CASSLVPGTPTEAFF.

This chain uses TRBV9 with TRBJ1-3; D is unresolved. Germline V lookup: CDR1 SGDLS, CDR2 YYNGEE. V was pared by 4 bases and J by 0 bases, with 8 bases between. The CDR3 is 14 amino acids. CDR3 sequence reads: CASSRLDSGNTIYF. CDR3 in DNA: TGTGCCAGCAGCAGACTCGACTCTGGAAACACCATATATTTT. Full variable domain (outside the CDR3, taken from reference TRBV9 and TRBJ1-3): DSGVTQTPKHLITATGQRVTLRCSPRSGDLSVYWYQQSLDQGLQFLIQYYNGEERAKGNILERFSAQQFPDLHSELNLSSLELGDSALYFCASSRLDSGNTIYFGEGSWLTVV.

V and J are TRBV27 and TRBJ1-2; 11 nucleotides agree with TRBD1. This CDR3 is 17 amino acids long. CDR1 is MNHEY and CDR2 is SMNVEV in the germline V gene (reference sequence). V dropped 7 bases and J dropped 1; count of bases not matched to a gene: 11. CDR3 amino acids: CASKRGTGGTGNYGYTF. CDR3 sequence (DNA): TGTGCCAGCAAACGGGGGACAGGGGGGACGGGTAACTATGGCTACACCTTC.

V and J are TRBV9 and TRBJ2-3, with 9 bases matching TRBD1. After removal of 3 bases from V and 3 bases from J, the junction contained 8 bases not matched to a gene. CDR1 is SGDLS, CDR2 YYNGEE, per germline. The CDR3 consists of 16 residues. The DNA for the CDR3 is TGTGCCAGCAGCGCTAGACAGGGGGAGATAACAGATACGCAGTATTTT. It codes for CASSARQGEITDTQYF.

In its sample, this clone was seen once. The V call is TRBV7-8, the J call TRBJ1-3; no clear D gene. Germline lookup yields CDR1 SGHVS and CDR2 FQNEAQ. V was pared by 5 bases and J by 4 bases, with 12 bases between. The CDR3 extends over 14 amino acids. CDR3 protein: CASSLLDIGNTIYF. In DNA form, the CDR3 reads TGTGCCAGCAGCCTACTTGACATCGGAAACACCATATATTTT.

V and J are TRBV7-8 and TRBJ2-1; no clear D. This CDR3 has 15 residues. V lost 5 bases to trimming and J lost 1 base, with 12 bases between them. Germline-derived CDR1 and CDR2 are SGHVS and FQNEAQ. CDR3 in DNA: TGTGCCAGCAGCCCGCAGTTAAGTTCCTACAATGAGCAGTTCTTC. Its protein is CASSPQLSSYNEQFF.

The chain is built from TRBV24-1 and TRBJ2-2; TRBD1 matches at 8 bases. The CDR3 contains 15 residues. Germline CDR1 KGHDR, CDR2 SFDVKD. With V trimmed by 2 bases and J by 6 bases, 4 bases remained unmatched. The CDR3 spells CATSDYRGVPGELFF. CDR3 DNA sequence: TGTGCCACCAGTGATTACAGGGGGGTGCCCGGGGAGCTGTTTTTT.

This clone was counted a single time. The chain uses TRBV10-3 and TRBJ2-5; a possible D gene is TRBD2 (6 bases). Trimming cost V 8 bases and J 6 bases, with 13 bases left between them. From germline, CDR1 is ENHRY and CDR2 SYGVKD. CDR3 length: 12 residues. The CDR3 protein is CAIGGDGKTQYF. The CDR3 DNA reads TGTGCCATCGGCGGGGACGGCAAGACCCAGTACTTC.

The gene calls are TRBV5-5 and TRBJ1-1; TRBD1 agrees at 8 bases. The ends lost 4 bases at V and 0 bases at J; junction bases unmatched: 8. Germline assignment: CDR1 SGHKS and CDR2 YYEKEE (reference sequence). CDR3 length: 16 residues. The CDR3 DNA reads as TGTGCCAGCAGCCGTCGGACAGGGAGCATGAACACTGAAGCTTTCTTT. Protein product: CASSRRTGSMNTEAFF.

The gene calls are TRBV7-9 and TRBJ1-1, with 10 bases fitting TRBD1. The junction had 4 bases not matched to a gene; V was cut back by 5 bases and J by 4 bases. The length of the CDR3 is 14 residues. CDR1 is SEHNR, CDR2 FQNEAQ, per germline (reference sequence). Written as DNA, the CDR3 is TGTGCCAGCAGCGACCGACAGGGGGCCACTGAAGCTTTCTTT. It is translated as CASSDRQGATEAFF.

The rearrangement uses TRBV20-1 and TRBJ1-4; no definite D call. Per the germline V gene, CDR1 is DFQATT and CDR2 is SNEGSKA (reference sequence). V lost 6 bases to trimming and J lost 7 bases, with 9 bases between them. The CDR3 extends over 11 amino acids. In nucleotides, the CDR3 is TGCAGTGCCAGTCAATTTGAAAAACTGTTTTTT. As protein: CSASQFEKLFF.

This clone was picked up one time. The genes are TRBV19 and TRBJ2-1; 12 positions agree with TRBD2. CDR3 size: 16 residues. Germline values: CDR1 LNHDA, CDR2 SQIVND (reference sequence). The ends lost 1 base at V and 4 bases at J; junction bases unmatched: 2. The CDR3, as DNA: TGTGCCAGTAGTATAGTCCTAGCGGGAGGGTACAATGAGCAGTTCTTC. It translates to CASSIVLAGGYNEQFF. Filled out from reference TRBV19 and TRBJ2-1, the complete variable domain reads DGGITQSPKYLFRKEGQNVTLSCEQNLNHDAMYWYRQDPGQGLRLIYYSQIVNDFQKGDIAEGYSVSREKKESFPLTVTSAQKNPTAFYLCASSIVLAGGYNEQFFGPGTRLTVL.

The chain combines TRBV2 with TRBJ2-3; 9 nucleotides align to TRBD1. J was trimmed by 2 bases and V by 9 bases; bases with no gene match: 6. The germline V gene has CDR1 SNHLY and CDR2 FYNNEI. There are 14 residues in the CDR3. The CDR3 region has the DNA TGTGCCAGTTCTAGGGACAGGGCCACAGATACGCAGTATTTT. Its protein is CASSRDRATDTQYF.

The genes are TRBV5-6 and TRBJ1-4, with TRBD1 matching 10 bases. Looked up from germline, CDR1 is SGHDT and CDR2 is YYEEEE. V shed 4 bases and J 7 bases; nucleotides not matched to a gene: 7. The CDR3 extends over 15 amino acids. DNA for the CDR3: TGTGCCAGCAGCCCGAGACAGGGGGCGGGTGAAAAACTGTTTTTT. This translates into CASSPRQGAGEKLFF.

The chain is built from TRBV7-2 and TRBJ1-3; 7 nucleotides line up with TRBD1. Germline V gene lookup returns CDR1 SGHTA and CDR2 FQGNSA. The CDR3 is 15 amino acids. Trimming took 5 bases from V and 3 from J; bases not matched to a gene: 7. Written as DNA, the CDR3 is TGTGCCAGCAGCCCGACGGACAGGCATGGAAACACCATATATTTT. It yields the protein CASSPTDRHGNTIYF.

This chain links TRBV6-5 with TRBJ1-5; 8 bases line up with TRBD1. This CDR3 is built from 13 residues. Germline loops: CDR1 MNHEY, CDR2 SVGAGI. The J segment lost 5 bases and the V segment lost 6 bases, leaving 3 bases of the junction unmatched. DNA for the CDR3: TGTGCCAGCAGCAGGGGGCAGGATCAGCCCCAGCATTTT. Translated: CASSRGQDQPQHF.

V usage is TRBV27 and J usage is TRBJ2-7; TRBD2 might be the D (6 bases). Looked up from germline, CDR1 is MNHEY and CDR2 is SMNVEV (reference sequence). The V end was cut by 7 bases, the J end by 3 bases, with 19 bases between. The CDR3 extends over 15 amino acids. The CDR3: CASKRGSGENYEQYF. CDR3 bases: TGTGCCAGCAAAAGGGGTTCGGGGGAGAACTACGAGCAGTACTTC.